The entry below describes one T cell receptor beta chain. This sample stems from a study of blood T cell repertoires in COVID-19. Here immunoSEQ multiplex PCR was the method, and the copy in TCRdb shows in-frame clones only, minus some. The data show more than 150,000 clones, approximately 85% seen once. The sample consisted of peripheral blood. This receptor was identified in a woman older than 75 with acute or convalescent COVID-19.

Here the CDR3 reads CASSEGGIEQYF. The CDR3 DNA reads as TGTGCCAGCAGCGAGGGCGGCATCGAGCAGTACTTC. This chain connects TRBV6-2 or TRBV6-3 to TRBJ2-7, with a tentative D call TRBD2 (5 bases). In germline, CDR1 is MNHEY, CDR2 SVGEGT. V was pared by 6 bases and J by 6 bases, with 12 bases between. The CDR3 totals 12 residues.